The 4 T cell receptor beta chains given below trace back to one sample, sequenced in a study of human versus mouse CDR3 diversity and MHC coevolution. Profiling relied on immunoSEQ multiplex PCR, and the TCRdb table lists in-frame clones only, not all of them. The profile shows tens of thousands of clones, less than 95% of them singletons. Material: naive CD4+ T cells from blood. The sample's subset: CD45RO-negative CD62L-positive naive CD4 T cells. Receptors were obtained from a person aged 25 to 69 in good health.

J is TRBJ2-7 and V is TRBV29-1; TRBD2 is a possible D gene (6 bases). This CDR3 is built from 16 residues. V lost 0 bases to trimming and J lost 4 bases, with 19 bases between them. Germline CDR1 reads SQVTM; CDR2 reads ANQGSEA. CDR3 sequence (DNA): TGCAGCGTTGAAGACTCGGTAATGGGGGGTGGGTACGAGCAGTACTTC. Amino acid sequence: CSVEDSVMGGGYEQYF.

This chain connects TRBV27 to TRBJ2-7; 9 bases align to TRBD1. This CDR3 is built from 17 residues. The germline V gene encodes CDR1 MNHEY and CDR2 SMNVEV (reference sequence). V lost 0 bases and J lost 2; bases outside the gene matches: 8. The CDR3 DNA sequence: TGTGCCAGCAGTTTATCCGGGACAGGGTTGTCCACCTACGAGCAGTACTTC. Its protein product is CASSLSGTGLSTYEQYF.

The chain is built from TRBV5-1 and TRBJ2-5; a possible D gene is TRBD2 (5 bases). Trimming removed 4 bases at V and 5 bases at J, with 12 bases between. CDR3 length equals 13 residues. The germline V gene encodes CDR1 SGHRS and CDR2 YFSETQ. CDR3 DNA sequence: TGCGCCAGCAGCGTAGGAGGTCAGGAGACCCAGTACTTC. Its translation: CASSVGGQETQYF.

V and J are TRBV2 and TRBJ1-1; D unresolved. The CDR3 sequence is 13 residues long. Trimming left V 6 bases short and J 4 bases short, with 12 bases between. Germline V gives CDR1 SNHLY, CDR2 FYNNEI. CDR3 sequence (DNA): TGTGCCAGCAGCGTTATACGGGGCACTGAAGCTTTCTTT. This gives the protein CASSVIRGTEAFF.